This TCR beta chain was identified during a study of blood T cells in healthy people across ages. A second PCR of about 7 to 12 cycles used a sample-barcoded 5' primer and a J-beta primer mix. MiXCR, run by TCRdb on the 5' RACE reads, gives a single entry per CDR3 protein. The sample shows some 860,000 distinct CDR3 sequences, more than 50% of them seen only once. The germline gives CDR1 SEHNR, CDR2 FQNEAQ (reference sequence). The CDR3 totals 19 residues. The sequencing input was blood. V is TRBV7-9 and J is TRBJ2-1; 8 bases agree with TRBD2. The DNA end is a closer match to TRBJ2-7, so the J assignment may be wrong. The source is a man aged 40-55 years in good health. The CDR3 protein is CASSPRDSGNAVSYNEQYF. The CDR3 nucleotides read TGTGCCAGCAGCCCTCGGGATAGCGGGAATGCGGTCTCCTACAATGAGCAGTACTTC.